This TCR beta chain was captured in a study of tumor-infiltrating lymphocytes in primary liver carcinoma. Study overall: The number of productive TCRbeta reads per sample ranged from roughly 3.65 to 7.13 million and was similar across tissue types. Broader study findings: Tumor region pairs outstripped tumor-adjacent and tumor-blood pairs in overlap.

The study co-extracted DNA and RNA from around 20-30 mg of unsorted bulk tissue. The patients had histopathologically diagnosed primary liver carcinoma, and their disease was treated by surgical resection. Five separate regions per tumor were sampled. Making TCR beta cDNA involved around 500 ng total RNA and a constant-region primer. Modified slightly, ARM-PCR produced TCR beta libraries over three nested multiplex PCR rounds. PCR rounds one and two used TRBV1-TRBV30 forward primers with a C-beta reverse primer for roughly 9 cycles each. TCRdb ran MiXCR on the multiplex PCR reads and lists one entry per CDR3 protein. The repertoire holds some 50,000 distinct CDR3 sequences, about three quarters seen once, with roughly 29% in the top ten. The CDR3 covers 17 residues. Germline CDR1 and CDR2: MNHEY and SVGAGI. Comment on this clonotype: Its antigen remains unknown. One end of the junction fails to match germline, which may point to a read error.

The V and J genes are TRBV6-5 and TRBJ2-2, with D possibly matching TRBD1 (7 bases). Sequenced sample: liver tumor tissue from sampling region 5. Subset noted: tumor region T5, tumor centre. This clonotype originated in a man aged 40-49 years with primary liver carcinoma and hepatitis B virus infection. CDR3 nucleotides: TGTGCCAGCAGTTACTCTACGAGGCAGGGGGACTCCGGGGAGCTGTTATTT. Translation gives CASSYSTRQGDSGELLF.